This TCR beta chain was retrieved from a study of shared clonotypes between healthy human individuals. At the level of the study: A couple of women and three men aged 18 to 49 served as donors. Study-wide results and caveats: Generally, naive subsets came out with larger estimated richness than memory subsets. Some naive CD4 clonotypes, 4.5% to 5.5%, turned up in common across four donors.

The split of CD4+ cells yielded CD45RA+ naive and CD45RA-negative memory subsets. This clone was counted a few times. Its antigen is not identified. TCRdb's copy holds only in-frame clones and misses some; the assay was immunoSEQ multiplex PCR. The sample carries roughly 700,000 clones, under 80% recorded once. The germline V gene encodes CDR1 SEHNR and CDR2 FQNEAQ (reference sequence). Trimming pared 5 bases from V and 10 bases from J, leaving 9 bases between. The CDR3 has 12 residues. Input material: memory CD4+ T cells sorted from blood. Subset of the sample: CD45RA-negative fraction. The chain combines TRBV7-9 with TRBJ1-6; D gene unclear. This clonotype was sampled from a woman aged 30 to 39 in good health. In nucleotides, the CDR3 is TGTGCCAGCAGCCCCACGGGATCACCCCTCCACTTT. Translating it yields CASSPTGSPLHF. The entire variable domain, with the rest obtained from reference TRBV7-9 and TRBJ1-6, is as follows: DTGVSQNPRHKITKRGQNVTFRCDPISEHNRLYWYRQTLGQGPEFLTYFQNEAQLEKSRLLSDRFSAERPKGSFSTLEIQRTEQGDSAMYLCASSPTGSPLHFGNGTRLTVT.